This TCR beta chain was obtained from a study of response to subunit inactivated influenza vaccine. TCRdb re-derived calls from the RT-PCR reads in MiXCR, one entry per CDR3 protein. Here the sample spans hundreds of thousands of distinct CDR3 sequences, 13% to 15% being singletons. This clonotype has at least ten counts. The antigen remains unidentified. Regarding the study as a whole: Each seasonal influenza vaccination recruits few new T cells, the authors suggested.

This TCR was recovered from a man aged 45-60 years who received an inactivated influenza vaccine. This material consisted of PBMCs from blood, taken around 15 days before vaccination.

CDR3 nucleotides: TGTGCCACCCAAAAGGCCTGGACAGGGGTCTACGAGCAGTACTTC. Translated: CATQKAWTGVYEQYF. J is TRBJ2-7 and V is TRBV27; TRBD1 matches at 9 bases. Germline V gene sequence: CDR1 MNHEY, CDR2 SMNVEV (reference sequence). The V gene end was trimmed by 10 bases and the J gene end by 3 bases; junction bases not matched to a gene: 13. This CDR3 is built from 15 residues.